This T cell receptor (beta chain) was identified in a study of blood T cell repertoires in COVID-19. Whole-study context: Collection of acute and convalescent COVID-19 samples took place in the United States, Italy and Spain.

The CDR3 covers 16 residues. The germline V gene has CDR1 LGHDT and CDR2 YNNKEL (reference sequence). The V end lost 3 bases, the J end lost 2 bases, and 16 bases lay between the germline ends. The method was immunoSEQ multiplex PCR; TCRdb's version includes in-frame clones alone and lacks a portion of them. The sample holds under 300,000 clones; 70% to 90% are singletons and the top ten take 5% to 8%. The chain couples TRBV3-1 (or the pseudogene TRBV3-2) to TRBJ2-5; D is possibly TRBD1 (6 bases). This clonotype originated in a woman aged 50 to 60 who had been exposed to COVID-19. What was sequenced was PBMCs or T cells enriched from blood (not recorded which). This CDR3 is CASSQGPGVGQETQYF. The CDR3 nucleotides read TGTGCCAGCAGCCAGGGTCCAGGGGTCGGTCAAGAGACCCAGTACTTC.